The 5 T cell receptor beta chains presented below share a single source sample, sequenced in a study of cytomegalovirus exposure and HLA in healthy donors. The PCR contained 60 Vbeta and 13 Jbeta primers. The table came from immunoSEQ multiplex PCR; TCRdb's copy has only in-frame clones and leaves some out. This table has 160,000 or so clones, 80% appearing once. Sequencing was done on a sample of PBMCs. These TCRs come from a man aged 35 to 55 in good health and CMV-seronegative.

The table lists this clone with a few counts. This chain joins TRBV4-3 and TRBJ1-1; D call uncertain. CDR3 length: 15 residues. Trimming removed 0 bases at V and 0 bases at J, with 8 bases between. Per germline, CDR1 LGHNA and CDR2 YSLEER. The CDR3 here is CASSQERVVNTEAFF. The DNA for the CDR3 is TGCGCCAGCAGCCAAGAGAGAGTAGTGAACACTGAAGCTTTCTTT.

V gene TRBV7-8 combines with J gene TRBJ1-5, with no clear D. The V gene lost 6 bases and the J gene lost 11 bases, with 17 bases spanning the gap. Germline CDR1 and CDR2: SGHVS and FQNEAQ. CDR3 size: 13 residues. CDR3 DNA: TGTGCCAGCAGTCGACTAGGAAGAGTGGCCCAGCATTTT. Translated, it gives CASSRLGRVAQHF.

The V call is TRBV9, the J call TRBJ1-1, with 7 positions matching TRBD1. The CDR3 is 14 amino acids. Looked up from germline, CDR1 is SGDLS and CDR2 is YYNGEE. Trimming at V came to 3 bases and at J to 5 bases, leaving 7 bases not matched to a gene. CDR3 amino acids: CASSGGTVLTEAFF. The CDR3 coding sequence is TGTGCCAGCAGCGGCGGGACAGTTTTGACTGAAGCTTTCTTT.

The CDR3 spells CASSHTSAPTDTQYF. The CDR3 DNA reads TGTGCCAGCAGCCATACTAGCGCACCCACAGATACGCAGTATTTT. The chain carries TRBV5-5 and TRBJ2-3, with 7 bases lining up with TRBD2. Germline CDR1 SGHKS, CDR2 YYEKEE (reference sequence). V lost 4 bases to trimming and J lost 2 bases; unmatched junction nucleotides: 7. The CDR3 sequence is 15 residues long.

This clone was seen once. The chain couples TRBV11-3 to TRBJ1-6, with unresolved D. Germline V gene data show CDR1 as SGHNT and CDR2 as YENEEA. Deletions cut 2 bases from V and 9 bases from J, with 11 bases between. This CDR3 spans 14 amino acids. CDR3 sequence reads: CASSLKAASSPLHF. CDR3 nucleotides: TGTGCCAGCAGCTTAAAGGCGGCATCTTCACCCCTCCACTTT. Full variable domain (outside the CDR3, taken from reference TRBV11-3 and TRBJ1-6): EAGVVQSPRYKIIEKKQPVAFWCNPISGHNTLYWYLQNLGQGPELLIRYENEEAVDDSQLPKDRFSAERLKGVDSTLKIQPAELGDSAVYLCASSLKAASSPLHFGNGTRLTVT.